This T cell receptor (beta chain) emerged from a study of human T cells and chemical hapten exposure. Turning to the study itself: Patients' scalps got diphenylcyclopropenone weekly throughout the roughly 25-week study. Small volume differences among pooled libraries mainly caused per-sample TCR yield variation. Overall study findings and caveats: DPC sensitization left the count of TCRs above 1 in 1000 unchanged.

Time point described: patch test 3, about 24 weeks after DPC sensitization. Stated treatment: therapeutic diphenylcyclopropenone sensitization with weekly scalp DPC. Blood collection took place prior to placing each patch test. The V and J ends lost 0 bases and 4 bases, in that order; junction bases with no gene match: 10. The germline gives CDR1 MNHEY, CDR2 SVGAGI. The CDR3 consists of 20 residues. This clonotype was detected only a few times. What it binds is not known. MiXCR was run by TCRdb on the RACE reads, yielding one entry per CDR3 protein. The data show 70,000 to 90,000 distinct CDR3 sequences, with 10% to 13% seen just once and roughly 3.7% held by the top ten.

This sequence was found in a woman aged 50 to 60 with alopecia areata. Some clones in this sample may be carry-over from other donors' samples. The sequencing here drew on whole blood, taken in connection with sensitization to the hapten diphenylcyclopropenone (DPC). The chain links TRBV6-5 to TRBJ2-1; 15 bases align to TRBD2. CDR3: CASSYSRSWTSGRGYNEQFF. DNA for the CDR3: TGTGCCAGCAGTTACTCGCGGAGTTGGACTAGCGGGAGGGGATACAATGAGCAGTTCTTC.